This paragraph reports one T cell receptor (beta chain). What it recognizes is unknown. In germline, CDR1 is SQVTM, CDR2 ANQGSEA. Unmatched junction bases numbered 9, after V lost 5 bases and J lost 0 bases. The CDR3 runs 16 residues. This sample was taken from a study of cytomegalovirus exposure and HLA in healthy donors. Whole-study context: Earlier sequencing of about 200 million T cells yielded 95 million to 120 million unique TCR beta sequences. Whole-study findings and limits: Later analysis associated a missense DCLRE1C variant with TCR beta V- and J-gene trimming. Among the CMV-associated chains, a few were confirmed in vitro as specific for CMV antigens.

PCR employed 60 Vbeta and 13 Jbeta primers. Sequencing was performed with immunoSEQ multiplex PCR; in TCRdb, only in-frame clones are kept and a portion is missing. The top ten clones hold 2.9% of a sample with 95,000 to 150,000 clones, 60% to 75% of them seen once. Specimen: PBMCs. The clonotype was recovered from a woman aged 40 to 50 in good health and CMV-seropositive. The chain couples TRBV29-1 to TRBJ2-1; 8 nucleotides line up with TRBD1. This chain's CDR3 is CSVSPRDRSSYNEQFF. The DNA of the CDR3 is TGCAGCGTTTCTCCCCGGGACAGGTCCTCCTACAATGAGCAGTTCTTC.